A selection of T cell receptor beta chains follows, all from one sample in a study of CD8+CD57+ T cells in acquired aplastic anemia. Each CDR3 protein gets one entry after TCRdb re-called the reads with MiXCR. In the table there are about 400,000 distinct CDR3 sequences, 65% to 75% of which are singletons. The sample consisted of sorted CD4+, CD8+, or CD8+CD57+ T cells (not recorded which) from PBMCs. The source of these receptors is a human donor in good health, serving as a control. The CDR3 runs from the conserved cysteine through the conserved F or W. A D gene is named only where the DNA matches it firmly. Some rows have no size entry. The others give once, few or many, or a class for an expanded clone.

15 | TRBJ2-7 | - | many | TRBV7-8 | CASSRFLGPPYEQYF | TGTGCCAGCAGCCGCTTCCTAGGGCCGCCCTACGAGCAGTACTTC
17 | TRBJ2-7 | TRBD2 | many | TRBV3-1 | CASSQGLAEGDSYEQYF | TGTGCCAGCAGCCAAGGTCTAGCGGAGGGAGATTCCTACGAGCAGTACTTC
15 | TRBJ1-2 | TRBD1 | - | TRBV5-4 | CASRVGRTGGESYTF | TGTGCCAGCAGGGTAGGCCGGACAGGAGGGGAGAGCTACACCTTC
12 | TRBJ1-1 | - | - | TRBV7-9 | CASNHENTEAFF | TGTGCCAGCAATCACGAGAACACTGAAGCTTTCTTT
14 | TRBJ2-1 | - | - | TRBV7-8 | CASSINRDNEKLFF | TGTGCCAGCAGCATAAACAGGGATAACGAAAAACTGTTTTTC
16 | TRBJ1-2 | - | many | TRBV20-1 | CSAFSAPGQNNYGYTF | TGCAGTGCTTTTTCCGCGCCCGGACAAAATAACTATGGCTACACCTTC
13 | TRBJ2-1 | - | many | TRBV5-1 | CASSFFTVDEQFF | TGCGCCAGCAGCTTTTTCACAGTCGATGAGCAGTTCTTC
18 | TRBJ1-6 | - | many | TRBV4-1 | CASSQVDMGFSYNSPLHF | TGCGCCAGCAGCCAAGTCGACATGGGGTTCTCCTATAATTCACCCCTCCACTTT
13 | TRBJ1-1 | - | - | TRBV5-5 | CASSLVLGWEAFF | TGTGCCAGCAGTTTGGTGTTGGGGTGGGAAGCTTTCTTT
14 | TRBJ2-7 | - | many | TRBV13 | CASSSGRDSYEQYF | TGTGCCAGCAGCTCGGGACGGGACTCCTACGAGCAGTACTTC
14 | TRBJ2-5 | - | - | TRBV2 | CASSGPTEQETQYF | TGTGCCAGCAGTGGACCGACAGAGCAAGAGACCCAGTACTTC
14 | TRBJ2-1 | TRBD2 | - | TRBV19 | CASEERGGYNEQFF | TGTGCCAGTGAGGAGCGGGGCGGATACAATGAGCAGTTCTTC
14 | TRBJ1-1 | - | - | TRBV5-1 | CASSTDTDTHEAFF | TGCGCCAGCAGCACCGACACCGATACGCATGAAGCTTTCTTT
13 | TRBJ2-1 | TRBD2 | - | TRBV20-1 | CSAKILASTEQFF | TGCAGCGCTAAAATACTAGCGTCCACAGAGCAGTTCTTC
14 | TRBJ1-1 | TRBD1 | many | TRBV5-5 | CASSARQGNTEAFF | TGTGCCAGCAGTGCCCGACAGGGAAACACTGAAGCTTTCTTT
15 | TRBJ1-6 | - | - | TRBV7-8 | CASSLSRGNNSPLHF | TGTGCCAGCAGCTTAAGCAGGGGTAATAATTCACCCCTCCACTTT
16 | TRBJ2-1 | - | - | TRBV19 | CASSIGVGQSLNEQFF | TGTGCCAGTAGTATTGGGGTCGGACAAAGTTTGAATGAGCAGTTCTTC
16 | TRBJ1-2 | TRBD1 | - | TRBV7-7 | CASSLDPGTGEFGYTF | TGTGCCAGCAGCCTCGACCCCGGGACAGGAGAATTTGGCTACACCTTC
14 | TRBJ2-7 | TRBD2 | many | TRBV20-1 | CSARPFRLAAEQYF | TGCAGTGCTAGACCCTTCCGACTAGCGGCCGAGCAGTACTTC
14 | TRBJ1-5 | TRBD1 | - | TRBV7-2 | CATSRGTVNQPQHF | TGTGCCACCAGCAGGGGGACAGTCAATCAGCCCCAGCATTTT
13 | TRBJ1-2 | - | - | TRBV20-1 | CSAADIGDYGYTF | TGCAGTGCGGCCGACATCGGGGACTATGGCTACACCTTC
13 | TRBJ1-2 | - | - | TRBV20-1 | CSAEGPQATSYTF | TGCAGTGCAGAGGGGCCCCAAGCAACTAGCTACACCTTC
16 | TRBJ1-3 | - | - | TRBV18 | CTSSPWQSSSGNTIYF | TGTACCAGCTCACCTTGGCAGTCGAGCTCTGGAAACACCATATATTTT
12 | TRBJ1-3 | TRBD1 | - | TRBV24-1 | CATNRQGCTIYF | TGTGCCACCAACCGACAGGGCTGCACCATATATTTT
14 | TRBJ2-3 | TRBD1 | many | TRBV20-1 | CSASGTGGTDTQYF | TGCAGTGCTAGTGGGACAGGGGGAACAGATACGCAGTATTTT
15 | TRBJ1-5 | - | - | TRBV19 | CASSIGGWAGQPQHF | TGTGCCAGTAGTATCGGGGGGTGGGCAGGCCAGCCCCAGCATTTT
15 | TRBJ2-1 | TRBD2 | - | TRBV2 | CASNLELADYNEQFF | TGTGCCAGCAATCTGGAACTAGCGGATTACAATGAGCAGTTCTTC
17 | TRBJ2-1 | TRBD2 | - | TRBV6-2/TRBV6-3 | CASSYGGRGGTYNEQFF | TGTGCCAGCAGTTACGGAGGGCGGGGGGGCACCTACAATGAGCAGTTCTTC
14 | TRBJ2-7 | - | - | TRBV7-9 | CASGPLTDEHDQDF | TGTGCCAGCGGCCCGCTGACAGACGAGCACGACCAGGACTTC
11 | TRBJ2-3 | TRBD1 | few | TRBV29-1 | CSKRQGGTQYF | TGCAGCAAAAGACAGGGCGGTACGCAGTATTTT
14 | TRBJ1-5 | - | many | TRBV19 | CASSSDRWNQPQHF | TGTGCCAGTAGTTCTGACAGATGGAATCAGCCCCAGCATTTT
14 | TRBJ2-3 | TRBD1 | many | TRBV10-3 | CAIRPGQGEDTQYF | TGTGCCATCAGGCCGGGACAGGGAGAAGATACGCAGTATTTT
13 | TRBJ1-1 | TRBD1 | - | TRBV2 | CASSAGTGTEAFF | TGTGCCAGCAGCGCTGGGACAGGGACTGAAGCTTTCTTT
14 | TRBJ1-5 | - | - | TRBV7-2 | CASSFGASSHSYNF | TGTGCCAGCAGCTTCGGGGCTAGCAGCCACTCCTACAATTTT
12 | TRBJ1-1 | - | - | TRBV10-3 | CAISAGDTEAFF | TGTGCCATCAGTGCAGGGGACACTGAAGCTTTCTTT
15 | TRBJ1-1 | TRBD1 | - | TRBV18 | CASSPGQGSGTEAFF | TGTGCCAGCTCCCCTGGACAGGGATCGGGCACTGAAGCTTTCTTT
16 | TRBJ2-1 | - | - | TRBV24-1 | CATSDYVGGQYNEQFF | TGTGCCACCAGTGATTACGTGGGGGGACAGTACAATGAGCAGTTCTTC
14 | TRBJ2-1 | - | - | TRBV7-6 | CASSLSQNYNEQFF | TGTGCCAGCAGCTTATCACAGAATTACAATGAGCAGTTCTTC
14 | TRBJ1-3 | TRBD1 | - | TRBV7-2 | CASSLEGDRGNSHF | TGTGCCAGCAGCCTAGAAGGTGACAGGGGCAATTCACATTTT
13 | TRBJ1-1 | - | - | TRBV2 | CASSVDHNTEAFF | TGTGCCAGCTCGGTGGACCACAACACTGAAGCTTTCTTT
12 | TRBJ1-2 | - | - | TRBV29-1 | CSAGRGTSGYTF | TGCAGCGCGGGGCGGGGAACATCTGGCTACACCTTC